These T cell receptor beta chains were read from a single sample in a study of OX40 agonist ivuxolimab in advanced cancers. Only in-frame clones appear in the TCRdb table, and some are missing; sequencing was by immunoSEQ multiplex PCR. The data hold 65,000 to 85,000 clones, with around 90% observed a single time. The material sequenced was CD4+ or CD8+ T cells sorted from blood, taken in a trial of the OX40 agonist ivuxolimab. The receptors derive from an adult with an advanced solid tumor such as melanoma, head and neck, liver or kidney cancer. Each CDR3 is given with its conserved first and last residue. Each record gives: clone size, D gene, V gene, J gene, CDR3 protein, CDR3 DNA. A D gene is named only where the DNA matches it firmly. Only part of the rows carry a size: once, few, many, or a class if the clone is expanded.

>NA|NA|TRBV19|TRBJ1-1
CASSIVGAGATEAFF
TGTGCCAGTAGTATCGTAGGGGCGGGGGCCACTGAAGCTTTCTTT
>NA|NA|TRBV29-1|TRBJ2-7
CSVVRGSSYEQYF
TGCAGCGTTGTCCGGGGAAGCTCCTACGAGCAGTACTTC
>NA|NA|TRBV5-1|TRBJ2-2
CASSLPVAVEPGELFF
TGCGCCAGCAGCCTCCCTGTAGCGGTTGAGCCCGGGGAGCTGTTTTTT
>NA|NA|TRBV6-6|TRBJ1-1
CASRLTQGNTEAFF
TGTGCCAGCAGACTAACCCAGGGGAACACTGAAGCTTTCTTT
>NA|NA|TRBV30|TRBJ2-7
CAWSVLSSAYEQYF
TGTGCCTGGAGTGTACTATCATCCGCCTACGAGCAGTACTTC
>NA|TRBD1|TRBV11-2|TRBJ2-7
CASSLGQGEYEQYF
TGTGCCAGCAGCTTAGGACAGGGGGAGTACGAGCAGTACTTC
>NA|TRBD1|TRBV11-3|TRBJ2-1
CASSPYRGHNEQFF
TGTGCCAGCAGCCCGTACAGGGGCCACAATGAGCAGTTCTTC
>NA|NA|TRBV7-8|TRBJ2-5
CASSAPAVQETQYF
TGTGCCAGCAGCGCCCCGGCGGTCCAAGAGACCCAGTACTTC
>NA|NA|TRBV28|TRBJ2-7
CASSLTRDTHEQYF
TGTGCCAGCAGTCTCACCAGGGACACCCACGAGCAGTACTTC
>once|NA|TRBV6-5|TRBJ2-2
CASSYSTGELFF
TGTGCCAGCAGTTACTCGACAGGGGAGCTGTTTTTT
>NA|NA|TRBV25-1|TRBJ1-1
CASSEYRPGEYTEAFF
TGTGCCAGCAGTGAATATCGGCCAGGGGAGTACACTGAAGCTTTCTTT
>NA|TRBD1|TRBV13|TRBJ2-3
CASSSPGQGTDTQYF
TGTGCCAGCAGTTCCCCGGGACAGGGAACAGATACGCAGTATTTT
>NA|NA|TRBV7-9|TRBJ1-4
CASSPEGLGTNEKLFF
TGTGCCAGCAGCCCAGAAGGACTCGGCACTAATGAAAAACTGTTTTTT
>NA|NA|TRBV11-2|TRBJ1-6
CASSLVGAERTNSPLHF
TGTGCCAGCAGCTTAGTAGGGGCCGAGCGGACCAATTCACCCCTCCACTTT
>once|TRBD1|TRBV6-5|TRBJ2-7
CASSYVGQGYEQYF
TGTGCCAGCAGTTACGTGGGACAGGGCTACGAGCAGTACTTC
>NA|TRBD1|TRBV19|TRBJ2-7
CASSPGQGTYEQYF
TGTGCCAGTAGTCCCGGACAGGGAACCTACGAGCAGTACTTC
>few|NA|TRBV27|TRBJ1-1
CASSLLGGKDTEAFF
TGTGCCAGCAGTTTATTGGGGGGGAAGGACACTGAAGCTTTCTTT
>NA|NA|TRBV7-6|TRBJ2-7
CASSLNNREGQYF
TGTGCCAGCAGCCTTAATAACAGGGAGGGTCAGTACTTC
>NA|TRBD1|TRBV27|TRBJ1-2
CASSLGPGQGGYTF
TGTGCCAGCAGTTTAGGCCCGGGACAGGGTGGCTACACCTTC
>NA|TRBD1|TRBV14|TRBJ2-7
CASSQVGDRVYSEQYF
TGTGCCAGCAGCCAAGTAGGGGACAGGGTTTATTCCGAGCAGTACTTC
>NA|NA|TRBV6-6|TRBJ2-6
CASSYSTGANVLTF
TGTGCCAGCAGTTACTCGACTGGGGCCAACGTCCTGACTTTC
>NA|NA|TRBV27|TRBJ2-2
CASSLSQGWAPGELFF
TGTGCCAGCAGTTTATCGCAGGGTTGGGCGCCCGGGGAGCTGTTTTTT
>once|NA|TRBV19|TRBJ2-2
CASSLIQGNTGELFF
TGTGCCAGTAGTCTCATCCAGGGGAACACCGGGGAGCTGTTTTTT
>once|TRBD1|TRBV9|TRBJ1-2
CASSDRDRGHGYTF
TGTGCCAGCAGCGACCGGGACAGGGGGCATGGGTACACCTTC
>NA|NA|TRBV9|TRBJ2-5
CASRSGSEETQYF
TGTGCCAGCAGGTCGGGTAGCGAAGAGACCCAGTACTTC
>NA|NA|TRBV11-2|TRBJ1-5
CASSSTRRGQISNQPQHF
TGTGCCAGCAGCTCCACGCGCCGGGGGCAGATTAGCAATCAGCCCCAGCATTTT
>once|NA|TRBV7-6|TRBJ1-6
CASSLYSATYNSPLHF
TGTGCCAGCAGCTTATATTCCGCCACCTATAATTCACCCCTCCACTTT
>NA|TRBD1|TRBV5-4|TRBJ2-5
CASSSRGQGWETQYF
TGTGCCAGCAGCTCCCGAGGACAGGGTTGGGAGACCCAGTACTTC
>NA|NA|TRBV5-1|TRBJ1-1
CASSDAGVAEAFF
TGCGCCAGCAGTGACGCGGGGGTGGCTGAAGCTTTCTTT
>NA|NA|TRBV12-5|TRBJ1-3
CASGFGGPSGNTIYF
TGTGCTAGTGGTTTTGGGGGGCCCTCTGGAAACACCATATATTTT
>NA|TRBD2|TRBV9|TRBJ2-1
CASSLPTSGGPNEQFF
TGTGCCAGCAGCCTCCCGACTAGCGGGGGGCCAAATGAGCAGTTCTTC
>NA|TRBD2|TRBV2|TRBJ2-7
CASSPTSDLTYEQYF
TGTGCCAGCAGTCCTACTAGCGACCTCACCTACGAGCAGTACTTC
>NA|TRBD2|TRBV9|TRBJ2-7
CASSGGSYEQYF
TGTGCCAGCAGCGGCGGGAGTTACGAGCAGTACTTC
>NA|NA|TRBV10-3|TRBJ2-7
CAISESVYEQYF
TGTGCCATCAGTGAGTCAGTCTACGAGCAGTACTTC
>once|TRBD1|TRBV12-5|TRBJ2-5
CASGTDRVETQYF
TGTGCTAGTGGAACTGACAGGGTAGAGACCCAGTACTTC
>once|NA|TRBV5-1|TRBJ1-1
CASSLEGVAEAFF
TGCGCCAGCAGCTTGGAGGGGGTAGCTGAAGCTTTCTTT
>NA|TRBD1|TRBV25-1|TRBJ1-6
CASDRGYNSPLHF
TGTGCCAGCGACAGGGGCTATAATTCACCCCTCCACTTT
>few|NA|TRBV27|TRBJ1-1
CASSLSGPNTEAFF
TGTGCCAGCAGTTTATCAGGGCCGAACACTGAAGCTTTCTTT
>once|TRBD2|TRBV19|TRBJ2-2
CASSPGGAGELFF
TGTGCCAGTAGTCCCGGGGGGGCCGGGGAGCTGTTTTTT
>NA|NA|TRBV6-1|TRBJ2-7
CASSESPQGRAIGYEQYF
TGTGCCAGCAGTGAATCCCCACAGGGCAGGGCGATTGGATACGAGCAGTACTTC
>NA|NA|TRBV15|TRBJ2-3
CATSRDFPDTQYF
TGTGCCACCAGCAGAGACTTCCCAGATACGCAGTATTTT